This TCR beta chain was identified in a study of graft-versus-host responses after intestinal transplantation. Study-level information: The transplants performed in recipients were multivisceral, liver-intestinal, or isolated intestinal. Study-wide results and limits: High graft-versus-host to host-versus-graft clonal ratios were found in allografts of patients who had graft-donor T cell macrochimerism. Among circulating GvH clones, peak levels were associated with early post-transplant declines in HvG clones.

Clones were sequenced by immunoSEQ multiplex PCR, and TCRdb holds only the in-frame ones, with some missing. Seen here are approximately 77,000 clones, roughly 89% observed once, and the top ten hold roughly 0.37%. This clone was found a few times. What it binds is unknown. The CDR3 has 19 residues. Sequencing was performed on unstimulated CD4+ T cells sorted from spleen or lymph node cells, taken before intestinal transplant. This sequence originates from a human donor who received an intestinal transplant. This chain links TRBV21-1 with TRBJ2-1; the D call TRBD2 from the table was never checked on the DNA. TRBV21-1 is noted as a pseudogene. CDR3 region: CASSKGGRLAGGLYNEQFF. The CDR3 DNA reads as TGTGCCAGCAGCAAAGGGGGCCGACTAGCGGGGGGGCTCTACAATGAGCAGTTCTTC.